Listed here are 18 T cell receptor beta chains from one sample, sequenced in a study of cytomegalovirus exposure and HLA in healthy donors. The PCR used 60 Vbeta and 13 Jbeta primers. Using immunoSEQ multiplex PCR, the repertoire was profiled, and TCRdb retains in-frame clones only, with some absent. The data hold over 150,000 clones, with 80% observed a single time. Sequencing was done on a sample of PBMCs. These receptors all stem from a boy younger than 18 in good health and CMV-seronegative.

The rearrangement joins TRBV28 to TRBJ2-2; 8 bases agree with TRBD1. Looked up from germline, CDR1 is MDHEN and CDR2 is SYDVKM. The CDR3 consists of 15 residues. Losses at the gene ends were 6 bases for V and 5 bases for J; bases not matched to a gene: 8. The CDR3 spells CASSLDRGSTGELFF. For the CDR3, the DNA is TGTGCCAGCAGCCTCGACAGGGGTAGTACCGGGGAGCTGTTTTTT.

V gene TRBV6-1 combines with J gene TRBJ2-7; TRBD2 is a possible D gene (6 bases). The CDR3 consists of 14 residues. Germline V gives CDR1 MNHNS, CDR2 SASEGT. The V and J ends lost 6 bases and 3 bases respectively, with 15 bases between them. The CDR3 reads CASSQGLLNYEQYF. In nucleotides, the CDR3 is TGTGCCAGCAGCCAGGGACTCTTAAACTACGAGCAGTACTTC.

The gene calls are TRBV1 and TRBJ1-5; TRBD1 reflects the table's D call only, with no check against the DNA. TRBV1 is a recognized pseudogene. The CDR3 loop spans 17 amino acids. This CDR3 is CTSSQDRGRCGNQPQHF. In DNA form, the CDR3 reads TGCACCAGCAGCCAAGACAGGGGGAGGTGCGGCAATCAGCCCCAGCATTTT.

A word on this clone: Other DNA sequences of this sample code for an identical CDR3. The chain employs TRBV5-1 and TRBJ1-6; TRBD1 is a possible D gene (5 bases). The V and J ends lost 0 bases and 1 base respectively, with 8 bases between them. The CDR3 extends over 16 amino acids. Germline assignment: CDR1 SGHRS and CDR2 YFSETQ. CDR3 protein: CASSLESGSYNSPLHF. CDR3 DNA sequence: TGCGCCAGCAGCTTGGAGTCAGGGTCCTATAATTCACCCCTCCACTTT.

The V and J genes are TRBV19 and TRBJ1-1; unclear D gene. The V end was cut by 3 bases, the J end by 3 bases, with 8 bases between. The CDR3 is 13 amino acids. Germline CDR1 and CDR2: LNHDA and SQIVND (reference sequence). CDR3 sequence reads: CASSIWQHTEAFF. CDR3 coding DNA: TGTGCCAGTAGTATTTGGCAACACACTGAAGCTTTCTTT.

The J gene is TRBJ1-3, the V gene TRBV6-6; D is undetermined. Germline assignment: CDR1 MNHNY and CDR2 SVGAGI (reference sequence). The germline V and J ends were trimmed by 5 bases and 1 base, with 9 bases remaining between them. CDR3 size: 14 residues. The CDR3 spells CASSLTGSGNTIYF. The CDR3 DNA reads as TGTGCCAGCAGTCTTACCGGTTCTGGAAACACCATATATTTT.

CDR3 residues: CASSASRGRSYEQYF. The CDR3 DNA sequence: TGTGCCAGTAGTGCATCCAGGGGGCGGTCCTACGAGCAGTACTTC. The chain carries TRBV19 and TRBJ2-7; 8 nucleotides agree with TRBD1. Germline CDR1 is LNHDA and CDR2 is SQIVND (reference sequence). Trimming removed 5 bases from V and 1 base from J; junction bases left unmatched: 7. The CDR3 sequence is 15 residues long.

This clone was found once. This sequence joins TRBV4-2 and TRBJ2-7; D unclear. V was clipped by 0 bases and J by 0 bases, with 12 bases between them. This CDR3 has 16 amino acids. The V gene's germline CDR1 is LGHNA and CDR2 YNFKEQ. As DNA, the CDR3 is TGTGCCAGCAGCCAAGATTTGGGCGAAACCTCCTACGAGCAGTACTTC. It encodes CASSQDLGETSYEQYF.

The chain couples TRBV7-3 to TRBJ2-1, with TRBD2 matching 15 bases. The CDR3 runs to 16 residues. The trim removed 1 base at V and 9 bases at J, leaving 4 bases unmatched. Germline V gene lookup returns CDR1 SGHTA and CDR2 FQGTGA. CDR3 sequence reads: CASSLSGTSGGREQFF. CDR3 nucleotide sequence: TGTGCCAGCAGCTTAAGCGGGACTAGCGGGGGGCGTGAGCAGTTCTTC.

The chain combines TRBV10-3 with TRBJ2-1, with 7 nucleotides matching TRBD2. The CDR3 runs to 16 residues. CDR1 and CDR2 (germline): ENHRY, SYGVKD. J lost 5 bases, V lost 0 bases, and 7 bases had no gene match. CDR3 loop: CAISESEGLRDNEQFF. In DNA form, the CDR3 reads TGTGCCATCAGTGAGTCGGAGGGACTACGAGACAATGAGCAGTTCTTC.

This clone was counted only a few times. This chain links TRBV6-1 with TRBJ2-7; 7 positions agree with TRBD2. This CDR3 is 15 amino acids long. Germline V gene data show CDR1 as MNHNS and CDR2 as SASEGT. Germline trimming cut 2 bases from V and 3 bases from J; bases unmatched to any gene: 7. CDR3 protein: CASSERSSGGYEQYF. The CDR3 DNA follows: TGTGCCAGCAGTGAACGGTCTTCGGGAGGCTACGAGCAGTACTTC.

The chain uses TRBV9 and TRBJ2-7; TRBD2 might be the D (5 bases). The V end was cut by 0 bases, the J end by 2 bases, with 15 bases between. The CDR3 length is 16 residues. Germline V CDR1 and CDR2: SGDLS, YYNGEE. The CDR3 loop is CASSVDAGGPTYEQYF. CDR3 nucleotides: TGTGCCAGCAGCGTAGATGCGGGCGGCCCAACCTACGAGCAGTACTTC.

The CDR3 sequence: CAISGTGRTYEQYF. As DNA, the CDR3 is TGTGCCATCAGTGGGACAGGGCGGACCTACGAGCAGTACTTC. The chain has TRBV10-3 and TRBJ2-7; 8 bases line up with TRBD1. Germline V lookup: CDR1 ENHRY, CDR2 SYGVKD. The CDR3 loop spans 14 amino acids. J was trimmed by 2 bases and V by 4 bases; bases with no gene match: 4.

This clone was seen more than once but under ten times. The chain links TRBV27 to TRBJ1-1, with D uncertain. V lost 7 bases and J 5 bases, leaving 20 bases between the germline ends. The CDR3 has 15 amino acids. Germline-derived CDR1 and CDR2 are MNHEY and SMNVEV (reference sequence). The DNA for the CDR3 is TGTGCCAGCACCCACACAGCGTTGGGGAGGACTGAAGCTTTCTTT. Translation gives CASTHTALGRTEAFF.

This clone was seen only once. The rearrangement links TRBV19 to TRBJ1-2; D might be TRBD1 (5 bases). Germline values: CDR1 LNHDA, CDR2 SQIVND (reference sequence). This CDR3 is built from 13 residues. V gave up 9 bases and J gave up 0 bases, with 11 bases separating them. CDR3 DNA: TGTGCCAGCCGGACACAGGCTAACTATGGCTACACCTTC. The encoded protein is CASRTQANYGYTF. The whole variable domain, remainder taken from reference TRBV19 and TRBJ1-2, is DGGITQSPKYLFRKEGQNVTLSCEQNLNHDAMYWYRQDPGQGLRLIYYSQIVNDFQKGDIAEGYSVSREKKESFPLTVTSAQKNPTAFYLCASRTQANYGYTFGSGTRLTVV.

The chain combines TRBV27 with TRBJ1-4; a possible D gene is TRBD1 (5 bases). This CDR3 comprises 15 residues. CDR1 is MNHEY and CDR2 is SMNVEV in the germline V gene (reference sequence). Trimming removed 3 bases from V and 3 bases from J, with 11 bases in between. The CDR3 DNA sequence: TGTGCCAGCAGTTTCCAGGGTTCGGCTAATGAAAAACTGTTTTTT. This sequence encodes CASSFQGSANEKLFF.

The genes are TRBV5-4 and TRBJ2-6; 9 positions match TRBD1. The V and J ends lost 2 bases and 7 bases, in that order; junction bases with no gene match: 4. Germline V gives CDR1 SGHNT, CDR2 YYREEE (reference sequence). There are 15 residues in the CDR3. CDR3 in amino acids: CASSFVQGAANVLTF. DNA of the CDR3: TGTGCCAGCAGCTTCGTACAGGGGGCCGCCAACGTCCTGACTTTC.

This chain uses TRBV9 with TRBJ2-2, with D perhaps matching TRBD2 (6 bases). V was shortened by 4 bases and J by 1 base, with 11 bases between the two germline ends. Germline assignment: CDR1 SGDLS and CDR2 YYNGEE. The CDR3 totals 15 residues. The CDR3 loop reads CASSSRLVNTGELFF. In nucleotides, the CDR3 is TGTGCCAGCAGCTCTAGACTAGTGAACACCGGGGAGCTGTTTTTT.